This T cell receptor (beta chain) was identified during a study of blood T cell repertoires in COVID-19. Study at large: COVID-19 samples collected from the United States, Italy and Spain covered acute and convalescent phases.

Clones were sequenced by immunoSEQ multiplex PCR, and TCRdb holds only the in-frame ones, with some missing. The profile shows fewer than 110,000 clones, 87% of them singletons. With 6 bases clipped from V and 8 bases from J, the junction kept 7 bases outside the gene matches. Germline CDR1 and CDR2: SGHVS and FQNEAQ. The CDR3 is 13 residues long. The TCR sequence derives from a woman aged 25 to 39 with acute or convalescent COVID-19. Sequencing was carried out using peripheral blood. The chain combines TRBV7-8 with TRBJ1-2; 9 bases agree with TRBD1. Here the CDR3 reads CASRPTGGGGYTF. CDR3 DNA sequence: TGTGCCAGCAGACCTACAGGGGGCGGCGGCTACACCTTC.